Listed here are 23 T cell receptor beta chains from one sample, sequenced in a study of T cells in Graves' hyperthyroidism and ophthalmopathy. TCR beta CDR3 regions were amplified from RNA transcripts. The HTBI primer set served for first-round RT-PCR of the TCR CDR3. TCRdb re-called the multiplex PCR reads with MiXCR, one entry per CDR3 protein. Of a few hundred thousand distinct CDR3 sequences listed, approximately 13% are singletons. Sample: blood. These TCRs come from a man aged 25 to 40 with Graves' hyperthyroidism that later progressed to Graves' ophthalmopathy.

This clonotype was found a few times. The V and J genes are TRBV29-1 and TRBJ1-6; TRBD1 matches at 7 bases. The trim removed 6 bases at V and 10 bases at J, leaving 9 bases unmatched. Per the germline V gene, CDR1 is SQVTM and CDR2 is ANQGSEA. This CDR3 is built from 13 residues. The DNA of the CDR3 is TGCAGCGTCGGGGACAGTTCTGTCTCACCCCTCCACTTT. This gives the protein CSVGDSSVSPLHF.

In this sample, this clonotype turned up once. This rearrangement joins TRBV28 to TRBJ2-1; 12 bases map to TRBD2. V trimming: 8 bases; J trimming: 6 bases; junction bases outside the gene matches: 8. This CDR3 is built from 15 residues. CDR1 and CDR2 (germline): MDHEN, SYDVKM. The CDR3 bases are TGTGCCAGCGGACTAGCGGGGCCCAGAGTCAATGAGCAGTTCTTC. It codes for CASGLAGPRVNEQFF.

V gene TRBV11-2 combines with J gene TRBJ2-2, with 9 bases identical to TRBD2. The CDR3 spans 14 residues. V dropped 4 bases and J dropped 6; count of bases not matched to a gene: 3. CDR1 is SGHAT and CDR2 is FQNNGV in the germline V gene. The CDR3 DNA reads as TGTGCCAGCAGCTCCCGACTAGCGGCCGGGGAGCTGTTTTTT. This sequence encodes CASSSRLAAGELFF.

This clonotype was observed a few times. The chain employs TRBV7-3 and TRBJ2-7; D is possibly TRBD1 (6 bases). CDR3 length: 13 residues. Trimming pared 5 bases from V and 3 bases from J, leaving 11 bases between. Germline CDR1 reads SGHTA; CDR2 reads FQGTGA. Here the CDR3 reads CASSVHRDYEQYF. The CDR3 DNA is TGTGCCAGCAGCGTCCACAGGGACTACGAGCAGTACTTC.

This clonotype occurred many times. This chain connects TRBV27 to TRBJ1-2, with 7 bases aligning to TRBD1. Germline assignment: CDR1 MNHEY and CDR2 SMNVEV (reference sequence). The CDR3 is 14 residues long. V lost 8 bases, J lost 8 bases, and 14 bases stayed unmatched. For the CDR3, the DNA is TGTGCCAGCCGCTTAAGGGGGCACGATGGAGGCTACACCTTC. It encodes CASRLRGHDGGYTF.

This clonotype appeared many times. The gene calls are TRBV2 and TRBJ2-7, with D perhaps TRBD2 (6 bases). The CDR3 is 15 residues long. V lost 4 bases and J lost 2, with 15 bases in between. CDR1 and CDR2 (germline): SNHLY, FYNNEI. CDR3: CASSVRQGGPYEQYF. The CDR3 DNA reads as TGTGCCAGCAGTGTTCGGCAGGGAGGCCCCTACGAGCAGTACTTC.

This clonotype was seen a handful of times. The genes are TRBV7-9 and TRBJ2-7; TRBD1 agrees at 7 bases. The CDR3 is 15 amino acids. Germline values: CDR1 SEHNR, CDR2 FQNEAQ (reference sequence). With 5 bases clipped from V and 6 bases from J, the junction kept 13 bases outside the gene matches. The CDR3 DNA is TGTGCCAGCAGCCCTTTGGGAGACAGGGCTCTCGAGCAGTACTTC. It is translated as CASSPLGDRALEQYF.

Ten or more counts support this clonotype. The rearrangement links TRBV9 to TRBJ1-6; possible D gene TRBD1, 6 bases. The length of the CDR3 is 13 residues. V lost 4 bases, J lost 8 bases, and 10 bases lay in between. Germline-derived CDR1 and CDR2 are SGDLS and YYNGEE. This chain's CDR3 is CASSLQGYSPLHF. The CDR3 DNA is TGTGCCAGCAGCCTACAGGGTTATTCACCCCTCCACTTT.

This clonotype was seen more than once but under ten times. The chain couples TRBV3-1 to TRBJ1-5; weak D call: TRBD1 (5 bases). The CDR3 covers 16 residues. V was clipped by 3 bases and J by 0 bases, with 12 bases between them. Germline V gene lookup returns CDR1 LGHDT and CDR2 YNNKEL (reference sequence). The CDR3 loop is CASSQNGAFSNQPQHF. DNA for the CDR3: TGTGCCAGCAGCCAGAATGGGGCGTTTAGCAATCAGCCCCAGCATTTT. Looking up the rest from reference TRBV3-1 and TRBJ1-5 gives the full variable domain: DTAVSQTPKYLVTQMGNDKSIKCEQNLGHDTMYWYKQDSKKFLKIMFSYNNKELIINETVPNRFSPKSPDKAHLNLHINSLELGDSAVYFCASSQNGAFSNQPQHFGDGTRLSIL.

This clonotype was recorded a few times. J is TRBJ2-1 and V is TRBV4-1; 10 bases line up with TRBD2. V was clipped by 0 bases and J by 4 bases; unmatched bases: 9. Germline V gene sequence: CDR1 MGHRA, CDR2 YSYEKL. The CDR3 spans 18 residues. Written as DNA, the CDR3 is TGCGCCAGCAGCCAAGAGGTGTCTAGCGGGGGTATATACAATGAGCAGTTCTTC. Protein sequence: CASSQEVSSGGIYNEQFF.

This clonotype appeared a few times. Here the CDR3 reads CASSLDFRSGNTIYF. The CDR3 bases are TGTGCCAGCAGCTTAGACTTTAGAAGCGGAAACACCATATATTTT. This chain uses TRBV7-2 with TRBJ1-3; D unresolved. The CDR3 is 15 amino acids. Trimming cost V 1 base and J 4 bases, with 11 bases left between them. Germline V gives CDR1 SGHTA, CDR2 FQGNSA.

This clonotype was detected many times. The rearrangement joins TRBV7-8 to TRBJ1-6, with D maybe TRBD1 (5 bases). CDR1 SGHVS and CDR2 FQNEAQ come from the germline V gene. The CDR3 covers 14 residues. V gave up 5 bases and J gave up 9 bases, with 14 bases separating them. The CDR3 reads CASSGGVLGSPLHF. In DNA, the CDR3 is TGTGCCAGCAGCGGAGGGGTACTGGGTTCACCCCTCCACTTT.

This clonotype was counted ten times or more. CDR3 in DNA: TGTGCCAGCAGCTCCACAGGGGGCAACACCGGGGAGCTGTTTTTT. This gives the protein CASSSTGGNTGELFF. This sequence joins TRBV7-8 and TRBJ2-2, with 9 bases that match TRBD1. Trimming removed 4 bases from V and 2 bases from J; junction bases left unmatched: 2. The CDR3 length is 15 residues. Germline-derived CDR1 and CDR2 are SGHVS and FQNEAQ. Based on the CDR3 plus reference TRBV7-8 and TRBJ2-2, the full variable domain is GAGVSQSPRYKVAKRGQDVALRCDPISGHVSLFWYQQALGQGPEFLTYFQNEAQLDKSGLPSDRFFAERPEGSVSTLKIQRTQQEDSAVYLCASSSTGGNTGELFFGEGSRLTVL.

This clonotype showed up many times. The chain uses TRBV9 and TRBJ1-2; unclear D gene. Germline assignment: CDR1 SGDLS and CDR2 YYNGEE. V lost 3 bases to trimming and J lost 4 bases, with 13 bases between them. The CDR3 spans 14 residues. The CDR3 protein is CASSATGGRYGYTF. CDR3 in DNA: TGTGCCAGCAGCGCCACCGGCGGCCGCTATGGCTACACCTTC.

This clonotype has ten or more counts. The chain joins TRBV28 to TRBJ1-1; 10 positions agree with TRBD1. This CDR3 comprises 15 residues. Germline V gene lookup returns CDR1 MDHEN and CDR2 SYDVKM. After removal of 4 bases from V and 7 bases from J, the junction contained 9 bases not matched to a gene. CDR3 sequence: CASSSFATGGIEAFF. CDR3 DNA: TGTGCCAGCAGTTCATTCGCGACAGGGGGCATTGAAGCTTTCTTT.

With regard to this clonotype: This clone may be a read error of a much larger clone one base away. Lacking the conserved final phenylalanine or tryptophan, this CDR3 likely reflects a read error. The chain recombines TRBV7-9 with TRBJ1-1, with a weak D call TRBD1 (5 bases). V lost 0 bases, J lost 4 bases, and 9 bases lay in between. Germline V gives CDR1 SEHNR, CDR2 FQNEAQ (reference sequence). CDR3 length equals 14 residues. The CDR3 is CASSLALGGTEAFS. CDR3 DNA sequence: TGTGCCAGCAGCTTAGCGTTGGGGGGCACTGAAGCTTTCTCT.

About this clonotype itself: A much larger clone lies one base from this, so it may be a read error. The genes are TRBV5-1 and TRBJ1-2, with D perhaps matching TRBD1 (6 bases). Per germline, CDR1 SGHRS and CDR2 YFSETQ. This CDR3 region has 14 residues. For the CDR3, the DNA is TGCGCCAGCGGCTTGGGGGGGCAGGGCTTCGGCTACACCTTC. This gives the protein CASGLGGQGFGYTF.

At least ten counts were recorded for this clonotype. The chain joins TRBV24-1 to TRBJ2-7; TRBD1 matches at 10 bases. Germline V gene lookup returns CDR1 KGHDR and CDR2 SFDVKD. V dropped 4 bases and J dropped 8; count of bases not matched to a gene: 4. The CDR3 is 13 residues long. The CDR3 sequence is CATSETGGDQQYF. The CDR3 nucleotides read TGTGCCACCAGTGAGACAGGGGGCGATCAGCAGTACTTC.

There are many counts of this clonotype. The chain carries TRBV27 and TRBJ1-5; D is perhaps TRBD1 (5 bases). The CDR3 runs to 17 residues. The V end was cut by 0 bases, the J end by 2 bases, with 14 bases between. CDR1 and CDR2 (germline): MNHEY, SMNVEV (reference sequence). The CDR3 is CASSLSLKGGGNQPQHF. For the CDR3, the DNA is TGTGCCAGCAGTTTATCGCTAAAGGGAGGGGGCAATCAGCCCCAGCATTTT.

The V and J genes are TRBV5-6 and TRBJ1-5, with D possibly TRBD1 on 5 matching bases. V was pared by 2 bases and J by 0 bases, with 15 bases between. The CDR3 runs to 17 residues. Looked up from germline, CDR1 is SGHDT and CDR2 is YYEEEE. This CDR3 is CASSFSDRYYSNQPQHF. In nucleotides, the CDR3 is TGTGCCAGCAGCTTTTCCGACAGATATTATAGCAATCAGCCCCAGCATTTT.

The CDR3, as DNA: TGTGCCAGCAGCTTACCCACACTAGGGAATGGCTACACCTTC. Its protein product is CASSLPTLGNGYTF. V is TRBV7-9 and J is TRBJ1-2, with D unresolved. Germline V gene data show CDR1 as SEHNR and CDR2 as FQNEAQ (reference sequence). This CDR3 spans 14 amino acids. V was clipped by 2 bases and J by 6 bases, with 13 bases between them.

The CDR3 here is CASSEGLLYGYTF. The DNA of the CDR3 is TGTGCCAGCAGCGAGGGACTGCTCTATGGCTACACCTTC. The rearrangement links TRBV3-1 to TRBJ1-2, with D tentatively TRBD1 (5 bases). This CDR3 region has 13 residues. With 5 bases removed from V and 4 bases from J, the gap between germline ends came to 11 bases. The V gene's germline CDR1 is LGHDT and CDR2 YNNKEL (reference sequence).

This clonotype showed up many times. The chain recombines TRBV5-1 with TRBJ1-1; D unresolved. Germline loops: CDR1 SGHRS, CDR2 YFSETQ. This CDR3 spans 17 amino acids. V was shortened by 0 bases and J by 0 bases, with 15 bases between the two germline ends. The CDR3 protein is CASSLAADSHMNTEAFF. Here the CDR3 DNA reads TGCGCCAGCAGCTTGGCTGCCGACTCGCATATGAACACTGAAGCTTTCTTT.